This T cell receptor beta chain stems from a study of beta chain features in type 1 diabetes. General study results and limits: TCRB CDR3s were moderately but significantly shorter in Type 1 diabetes patients in all four CD4+ subsets.

There are a few counts of this clone. What it recognizes is unknown. The J segment lost 2 bases and the V segment lost 1 base, leaving 1 base of the junction unmatched. The CDR3 is 14 residues long. CDR1 and CDR2 from the germline V gene are LNHNV and YYDKDF (reference sequence). CD4+ naive, central memory, regulatory and stem cell-like memory subsets were isolated by sorting on CD45RO/CCR7/CD25/CD127/CD95/CD27. The authors obtained over 98% purity in all sorted populations. The investigators reverse transcribed all of the isolated RNA, so they sequenced expressed TCRB transcripts. Only in-frame clones appear in the TCRdb table, and some are missing; sequencing was by immunoSEQ multiplex PCR. The sample consists of approximately 250,000 clones, approximately 16% of them appearing once.

The material sequenced was naive CD4+ T cells from blood. The chain combines TRBV15 with TRBJ2-7, with 8 bases lining up with TRBD1. The sequence came from a man aged 30 to 39 with type 1 diabetes. CDR3 in DNA: TGTGCCACCAGCAGAGGGACAGGGCCCTACGAGCAGTACTTC. It yields the protein CATSRGTGPYEQYF.